The rows below give T cell receptor beta chains drawn from one sample of a study of cytomegalovirus exposure and HLA in healthy donors. TCRdb's copy holds only in-frame clones and misses some; the assay was immunoSEQ multiplex PCR. The sample has 130,000 or so clones, approximately 71% seen once. Sequenced sample: PBMCs. The source is a man aged 35 to 55 in good health and CMV-seronegative. Each CDR3 is given with its conserved first and last residue. D genes are given only for firm matches. Only part of the rows carry a size: once, few, many, or a class if the clone is expanded.

>.|TRBJ1-1|TRBD1|TRBV5-4
TGTGCCAGCAGCTCTGGGACAGGGGTTGGCACTGAAGCTTTCTTT
CASSSGTGVGTEAFF
>.|TRBJ2-2|.|TRBV2
TGTGCCAGCAGTTGGGGGCCCACCGGGGAGCTGTTTTTT
CASSWGPTGELFF
>.|TRBJ1-1|.|TRBV19
TGTGCCAGTAGCCTTGGGGCGGGAAACACTGAAGCTTTCTTT
CASSLGAGNTEAFF
>.|TRBJ1-1|TRBD1|TRBV5-1
TGCGCCAGCAGCTTACGGACAGGGAGTAACACTGAAGCTTTCTTT
CASSLRTGSNTEAFF
>.|TRBJ1-4|TRBD1|TRBV7-9
TGTGCCAGCAGCTCCGGGACAGCCCTGGAAAAACTGTTTTTT
CASSSGTALEKLFF
>.|TRBJ2-1|.|TRBV4-1
TGCGCCAGCAGCCATGGTTTCGTCGGGTACAATGAGCAGTTCTTC
CASSHGFVGYNEQFF
>.|TRBJ1-1|TRBD1|TRBV28
TGTGCCAGCAGCCTCTCCCGGGCAGGGGGCACTGAAGCTTTCTTT
CASSLSRAGGTEAFF
>.|TRBJ2-7|TRBD2|TRBV14
TGTGCCAGCAGCCAATGGACTAGCGGAGAGCAGTACTTC
CASSQWTSGEQYF
>.|TRBJ1-4|TRBD1|TRBV5-1
TGCGCCAGCAGCCTGGGACAGGGGGCAATTAATGAAAAACTGTTTTTT
CASSLGQGAINEKLFF
>once|TRBJ1-1|.|TRBV19
TGTGCCAGTAGCCCAGGATTGAACACTGAAGCTTTCTTT
CASSPGLNTEAFF
>.|TRBJ1-2|.|TRBV5-8
TGTGCCAGCAAAAGACGCGGGCAGACCTATGGCTACACCTTC
CASKRRGQTYGYTF
>.|TRBJ2-5|TRBD2|TRBV10-2
TGCGCCAGCAGTGCAAGGAATAGCGGGGAGACCCAGTACTTC
CASSARNSGETQYF
>.|TRBJ1-5|TRBD1|TRBV7-8
TGTGCCAGCAGCTTATTTACGGGACAGATAAATCAGCCCCAGCATTTT
CASSLFTGQINQPQHF
>.|TRBJ1-4|.|TRBV7-9
TGTGCCAGCAGGCAGACGTGGAAGGAGGGTGAAAAACTGTTTTTT
CASRQTWKEGEKLFF
>.|TRBJ2-1|TRBD2|TRBV7-6
TGTGCCAGCAGCTTAGGTGTTAGCGGGGGGTACAATGAGCAGTTCTTC
CASSLGVSGGYNEQFF
>.|TRBJ2-3|.|TRBV5-4
TGTGCCAGCAGCTTTGGCGGGCGTTCGACTGGTGGAGATACGCAGTATTTT
CASSFGGRSTGGDTQYF
>few|TRBJ1-6|.|TRBV11-2
TGTGCCAGCAGTCAGGGCGTGGGTAGTTCACCCCTCCACTTT
CASSQGVGSSPLHF
>.|TRBJ2-2|.|TRBV5-4
TGTGCCAGCAGCCTGCCAGGCAGCACGAACACCGGGGAGCTGTTTTTT
CASSLPGSTNTGELFF
>.|TRBJ1-2|TRBD1|TRBV27
TGTGCCAGCAGTTTGGACCGGGACAGGGGGCGCAGAGGAGGCTACACCTTC
CASSLDRDRGRRGGYTF